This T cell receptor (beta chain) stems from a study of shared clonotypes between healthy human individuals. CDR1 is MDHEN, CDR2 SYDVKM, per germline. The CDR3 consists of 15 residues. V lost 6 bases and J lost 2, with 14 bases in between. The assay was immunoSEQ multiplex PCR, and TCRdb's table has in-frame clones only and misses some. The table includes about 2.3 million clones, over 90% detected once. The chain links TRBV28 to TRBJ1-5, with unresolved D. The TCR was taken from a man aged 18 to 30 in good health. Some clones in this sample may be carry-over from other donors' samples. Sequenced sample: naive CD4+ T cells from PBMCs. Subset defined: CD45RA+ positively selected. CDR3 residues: CASSPQASGNQPQHF. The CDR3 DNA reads TGTGCCAGCAGCCCCCAGGCCTCAGGCAATCAGCCCCAGCATTTT.